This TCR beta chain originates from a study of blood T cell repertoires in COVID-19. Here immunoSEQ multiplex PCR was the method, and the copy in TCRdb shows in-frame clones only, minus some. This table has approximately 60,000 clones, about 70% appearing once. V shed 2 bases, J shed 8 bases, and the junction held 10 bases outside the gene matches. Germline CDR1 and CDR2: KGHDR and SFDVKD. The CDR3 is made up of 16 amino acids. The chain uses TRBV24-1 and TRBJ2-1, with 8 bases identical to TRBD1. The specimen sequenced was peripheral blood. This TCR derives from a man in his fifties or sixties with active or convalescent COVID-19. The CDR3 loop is CATSDSGQAWVDEQFF. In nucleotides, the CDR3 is TGTGCCACCAGTGATTCGGGACAGGCGTGGGTTGATGAGCAGTTCTTC.